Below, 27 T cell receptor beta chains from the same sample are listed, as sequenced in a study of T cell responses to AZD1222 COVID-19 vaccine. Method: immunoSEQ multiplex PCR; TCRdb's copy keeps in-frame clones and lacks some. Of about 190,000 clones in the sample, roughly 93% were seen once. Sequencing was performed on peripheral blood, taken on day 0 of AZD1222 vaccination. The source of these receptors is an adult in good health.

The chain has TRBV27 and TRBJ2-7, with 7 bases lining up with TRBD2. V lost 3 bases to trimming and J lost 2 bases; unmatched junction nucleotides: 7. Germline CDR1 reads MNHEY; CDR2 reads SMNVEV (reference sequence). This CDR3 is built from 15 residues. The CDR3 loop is CASSFRAGETYEQYF. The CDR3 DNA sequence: TGTGCCAGCAGTTTTCGCGCGGGGGAGACCTACGAGCAGTACTTC.

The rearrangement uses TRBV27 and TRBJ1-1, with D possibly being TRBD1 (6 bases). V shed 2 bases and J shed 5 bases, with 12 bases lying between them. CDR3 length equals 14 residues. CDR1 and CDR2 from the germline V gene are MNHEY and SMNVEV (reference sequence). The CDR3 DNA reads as TGTGCCAGCAGTTTAGGGGGGCGCCGAACTGAAGCTTTCTTT. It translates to CASSLGGRRTEAFF.

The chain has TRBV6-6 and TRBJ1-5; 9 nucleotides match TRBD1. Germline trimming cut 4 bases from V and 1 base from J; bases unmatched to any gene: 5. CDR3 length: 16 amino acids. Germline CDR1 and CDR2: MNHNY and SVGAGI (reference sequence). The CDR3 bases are TGTGCCAGCAGTTTTAGGACAGGGGCAAGCAATCAGCCCCAGCATTTT. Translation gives CASSFRTGASNQPQHF.

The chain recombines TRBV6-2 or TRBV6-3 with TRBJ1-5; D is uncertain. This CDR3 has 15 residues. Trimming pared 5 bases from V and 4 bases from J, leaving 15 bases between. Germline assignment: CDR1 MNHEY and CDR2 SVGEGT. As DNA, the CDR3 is TGTGCCAGCAGTCCCCCGACGGACGGAAATCAGCCCCAGCATTTT. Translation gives CASSPPTDGNQPQHF.

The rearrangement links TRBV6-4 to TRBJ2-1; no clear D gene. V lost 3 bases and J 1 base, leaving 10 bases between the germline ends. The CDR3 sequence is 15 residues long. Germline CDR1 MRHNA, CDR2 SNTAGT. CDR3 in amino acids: CASSDGAVSYNEQFF. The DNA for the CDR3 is TGTGCCAGCAGTGATGGAGCCGTATCCTACAATGAGCAGTTCTTC.

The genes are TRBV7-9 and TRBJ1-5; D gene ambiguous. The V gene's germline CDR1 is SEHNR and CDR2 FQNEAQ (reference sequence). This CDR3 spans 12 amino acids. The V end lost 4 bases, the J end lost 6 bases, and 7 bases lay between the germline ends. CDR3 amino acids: CASSSGGQPQHF. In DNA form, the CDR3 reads TGTGCCAGCAGCTCTGGTGGTCAGCCCCAGCATTTT.

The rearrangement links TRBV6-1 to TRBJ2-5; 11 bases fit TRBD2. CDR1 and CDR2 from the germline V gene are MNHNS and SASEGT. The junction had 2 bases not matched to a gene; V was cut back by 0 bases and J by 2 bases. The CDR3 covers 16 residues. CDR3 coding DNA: TGTGCCAGCAGTGAAGCGCTAGCGGGGGGTCAAGAGACCCAGTACTTC. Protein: CASSEALAGGQETQYF.

The CDR3 nucleotides are TGTGCCAGCAGCCAAGATCCAGTAGCCAAAAACATTCAGTACTTC. The encoded protein is CASSQDPVAKNIQYF. The chain couples TRBV3-1 (or the pseudogene TRBV3-2) to TRBJ2-4, with D hard to call. Germline values: CDR1 LGHDT, CDR2 YNNKEL (reference sequence). Trimming stripped 0 bases from V and 0 bases from J, with 6 bases between. This CDR3 region has 15 residues.

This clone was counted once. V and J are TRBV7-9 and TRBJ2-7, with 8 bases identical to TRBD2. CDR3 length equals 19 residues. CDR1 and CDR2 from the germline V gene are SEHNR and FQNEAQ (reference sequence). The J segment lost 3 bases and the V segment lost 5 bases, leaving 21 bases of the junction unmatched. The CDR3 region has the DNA TGTGCCAGCAGCCAGCCCCCAGAGAGAGCGGGAGATGGTGGCTACGAGCAGTACTTC. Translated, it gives CASSQPPERAGDGGYEQYF.

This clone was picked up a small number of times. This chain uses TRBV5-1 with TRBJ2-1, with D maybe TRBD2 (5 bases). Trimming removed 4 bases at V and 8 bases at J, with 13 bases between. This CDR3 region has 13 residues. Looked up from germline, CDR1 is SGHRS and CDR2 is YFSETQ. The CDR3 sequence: CASSPGLAYEQFF. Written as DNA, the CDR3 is TGCGCCAGCAGCCCAGGACTCGCATATGAGCAGTTCTTC.

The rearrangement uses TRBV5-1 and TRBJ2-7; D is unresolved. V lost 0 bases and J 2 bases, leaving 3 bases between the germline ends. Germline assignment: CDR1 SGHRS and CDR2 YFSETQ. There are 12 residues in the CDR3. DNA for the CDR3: TGCGCCAGCAGCTTGGATGCCTACGAGCAGTACTTC. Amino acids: CASSLDAYEQYF.

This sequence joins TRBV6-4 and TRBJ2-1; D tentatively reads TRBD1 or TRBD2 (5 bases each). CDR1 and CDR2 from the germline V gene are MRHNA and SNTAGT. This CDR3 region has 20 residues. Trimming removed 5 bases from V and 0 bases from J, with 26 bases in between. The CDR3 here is CASSSTPSRGRISSYNEQFF. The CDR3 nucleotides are TGTGCCAGCAGTTCAACTCCCAGCCGGGGACGGATCAGCTCCTACAATGAGCAGTTCTTC.

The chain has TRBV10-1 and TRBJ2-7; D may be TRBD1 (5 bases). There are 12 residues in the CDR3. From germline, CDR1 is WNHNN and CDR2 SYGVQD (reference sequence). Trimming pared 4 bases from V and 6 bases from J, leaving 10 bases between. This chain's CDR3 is CASSVRTSEQYF. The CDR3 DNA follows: TGCGCCAGCAGTGTCCGGACAAGCGAGCAGTACTTC.

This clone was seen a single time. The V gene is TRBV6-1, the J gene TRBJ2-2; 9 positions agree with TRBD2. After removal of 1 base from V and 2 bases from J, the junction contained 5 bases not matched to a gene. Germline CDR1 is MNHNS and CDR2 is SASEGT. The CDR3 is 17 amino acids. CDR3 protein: CASSEGLAGFNTGELFF. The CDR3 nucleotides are TGTGCCAGCAGTGAAGGGCTAGCGGGGTTTAACACCGGGGAGCTGTTTTTT.

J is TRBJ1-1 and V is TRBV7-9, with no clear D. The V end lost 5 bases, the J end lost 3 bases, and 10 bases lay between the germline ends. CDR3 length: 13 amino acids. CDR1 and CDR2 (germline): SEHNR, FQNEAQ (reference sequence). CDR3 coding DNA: TGTGCCAGCAGCAAGGAACGGTACACTGAAGCTTTCTTT. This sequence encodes CASSKERYTEAFF.

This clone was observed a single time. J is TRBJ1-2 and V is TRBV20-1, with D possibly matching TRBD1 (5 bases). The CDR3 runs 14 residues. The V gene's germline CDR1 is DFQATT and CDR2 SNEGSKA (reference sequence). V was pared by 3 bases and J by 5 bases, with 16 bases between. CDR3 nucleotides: TGCAGTGCTAGTCGCTTAACAGGAGAATATGGCTACACCTTC. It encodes CSASRLTGEYGYTF.

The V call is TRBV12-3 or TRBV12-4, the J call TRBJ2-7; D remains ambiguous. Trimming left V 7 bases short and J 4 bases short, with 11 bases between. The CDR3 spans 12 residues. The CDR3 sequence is CASTADGYEQYF. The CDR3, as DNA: TGTGCCAGCACCGCGGATGGGTACGAGCAGTACTTC.

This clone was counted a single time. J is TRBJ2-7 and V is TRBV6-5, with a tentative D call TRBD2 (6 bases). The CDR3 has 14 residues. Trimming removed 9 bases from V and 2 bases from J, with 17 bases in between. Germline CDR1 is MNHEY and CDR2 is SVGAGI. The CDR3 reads CASQIPGTPYEQYF. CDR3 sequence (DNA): TGTGCCAGTCAAATCCCCGGGACTCCCTACGAGCAGTACTTC.

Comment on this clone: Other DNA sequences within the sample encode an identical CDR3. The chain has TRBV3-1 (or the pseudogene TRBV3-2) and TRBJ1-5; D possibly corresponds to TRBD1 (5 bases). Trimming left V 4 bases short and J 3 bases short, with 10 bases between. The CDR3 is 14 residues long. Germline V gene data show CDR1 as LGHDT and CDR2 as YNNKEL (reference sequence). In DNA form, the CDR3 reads TGTGCCAGCAGCCCTGGGACCGCCAATCAGCCCCAGCATTTT. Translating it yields CASSPGTANQPQHF.

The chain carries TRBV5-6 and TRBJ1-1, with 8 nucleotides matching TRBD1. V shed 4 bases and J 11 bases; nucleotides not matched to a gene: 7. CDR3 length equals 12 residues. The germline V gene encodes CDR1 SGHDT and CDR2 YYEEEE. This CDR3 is CASSGADREAFF. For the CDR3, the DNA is TGTGCCAGCAGCGGGGCGGACAGGGAGGCTTTCTTT.

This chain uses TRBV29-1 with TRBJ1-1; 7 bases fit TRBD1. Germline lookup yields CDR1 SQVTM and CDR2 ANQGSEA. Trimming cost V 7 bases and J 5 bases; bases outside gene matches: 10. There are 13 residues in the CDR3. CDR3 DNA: TGCAGCGCCAACAGGGGTGTTGTGACTGAAGCTTTCTTT. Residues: CSANRGVVTEAFF.

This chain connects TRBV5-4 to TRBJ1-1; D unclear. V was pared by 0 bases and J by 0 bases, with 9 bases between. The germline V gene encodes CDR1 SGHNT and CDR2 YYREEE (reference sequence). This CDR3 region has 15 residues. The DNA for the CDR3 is TGTGCCAGCAGCTTGGTACACAGCCTGAACACTGAAGCTTTCTTT. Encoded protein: CASSLVHSLNTEAFF.

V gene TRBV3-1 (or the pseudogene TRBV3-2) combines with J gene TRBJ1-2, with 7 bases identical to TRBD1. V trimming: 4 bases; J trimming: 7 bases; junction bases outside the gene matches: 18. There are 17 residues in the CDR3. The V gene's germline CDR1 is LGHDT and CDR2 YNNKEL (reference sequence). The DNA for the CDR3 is TGTGCCAGCAGCCTCCGGACAGGTGGAACCCTAGAACGTGGCTACACCTTC. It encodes CASSLRTGGTLERGYTF.

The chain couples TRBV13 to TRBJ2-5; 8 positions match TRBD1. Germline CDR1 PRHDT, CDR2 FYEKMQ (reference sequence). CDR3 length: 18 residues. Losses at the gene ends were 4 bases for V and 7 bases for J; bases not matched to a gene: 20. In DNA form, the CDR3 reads TGTGCCAGCAGCTCTAGCGAGGAGACAGGGGCCTTCATCGGGACCCAGTACTTC. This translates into CASSSSEETGAFIGTQYF.

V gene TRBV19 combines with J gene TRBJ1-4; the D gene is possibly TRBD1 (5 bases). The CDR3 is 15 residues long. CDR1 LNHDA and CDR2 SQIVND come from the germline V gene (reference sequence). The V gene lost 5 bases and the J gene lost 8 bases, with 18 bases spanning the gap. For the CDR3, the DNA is TGTGCCAGTAGTGGGGCCTGGGGGAACAGCGAAAAACTGTTTTTT. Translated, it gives CASSGAWGNSEKLFF.

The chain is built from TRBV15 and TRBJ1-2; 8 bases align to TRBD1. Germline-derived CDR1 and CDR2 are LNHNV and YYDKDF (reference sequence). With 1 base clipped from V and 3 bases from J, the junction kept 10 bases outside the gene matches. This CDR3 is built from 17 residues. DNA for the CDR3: TGTGCCACCAGCAGAGGTCAGGGGGCCTCTTTTGACTATGGCTACACCTTC. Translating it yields CATSRGQGASFDYGYTF. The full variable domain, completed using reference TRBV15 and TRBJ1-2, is DAMVIQNPRYQVTQFGKPVTLSCSQTLNHNVMYWYQQKSSQAPKLLFHYYDKDFNNEADTPDNFQSRRPNTSFCFLDIRSPGLGDTAMYLCATSRGQGASFDYGYTFGSGTRLTVV.

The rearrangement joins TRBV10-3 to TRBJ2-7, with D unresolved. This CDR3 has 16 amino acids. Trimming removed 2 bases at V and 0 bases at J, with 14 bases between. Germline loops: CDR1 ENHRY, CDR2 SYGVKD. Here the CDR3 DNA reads TGTGCCATCAGTGAGAGTAGACGCAGAGCCTCCTACGAGCAGTACTTC. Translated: CAISESRRRASYEQYF.